Described below is a single T cell receptor (beta chain) sequence and its context. Its antigen has not been determined. Nothing much larger sits one base from this clone, and base qualities are not available. The donors were healthy, HIV-negative adults who had no recently reported acute infections or vaccinations. Only Caucasian adults living in Nashville, Tennessee, USA were represented among the donors. CD4+ T cells were enriched through magnetic negative selection, after which naive cells were positively selected on CD45RA and the remaining negative fraction served as the memory subset. After blood collection by leukapheresis, PBMCs were isolated using Ficoll-Histopaque density gradient centrifugation and then cryopreserved in the vapor phase of liquid nitrogen. Analytical flow cytometry was used to check the purity and quantity of every magnetically sorted T cell population. Each sorted fraction had its genomic DNA isolated and then quantified by UV absorbance on a Nanodrop 2000c.

At the junction V is shortened by 2 bases and J by 0 bases, with 7 bases in between. The CDR3 goes from the cysteine to the phenylalanine over 14 residues. Left in the record is the CDR3 DNA by itself, 42 bases read in frame from the first base. Sequences SGHTA (CDR1) and FQGNSA (CDR2) are obtained from the germline V gene. The data stem from a study of shared clonotypes between healthy human individuals (dated by TCRdb to the early 2020s). Concerning the study at large: Three men and a couple of women, aged 18 to 49 years, made up the cohort. For each donor, CD4 naive and CD4 memory were each run on three plates, CD8 naive on two plates, and CD8 memory on one plate. Different laboratories and diverse techniques were used to prepare libraries and sequence TCR repertoires, to increase sequencing depth and limit assay-specific biases. Per donor, leukapheresis produced somewhere between about 0.85 and 9.5 billion PBMCs. To estimate repertoire size and how much clonotypes are shared between individuals, the study performed deep sequencing of blood TCR repertoires from a few healthy adults.

Findings and caveats that apply to the study as a whole: Sampling was limited to blood, and TCR repertoires in tissue likely differ from TCR repertoires in blood. Because the study included only a small number of donors, the genetic and exposure-history diversity represented was limited. Even with the large sequencing depth, rarefaction of the sorted-subset datasets indicated that sequencing was incomplete. Around 5% of naive CD4, 3.5% of naive CD8, approximately 2% of memory CD4, and 0.35% to 0.4% of memory CD8 clonotypes were shared across a handful of donors. Clonotypes shared by all four sorted-subset donors showed higher generation probabilities than non-shared clonotypes. Pairwise subsampling led to the expectation that sequencing depth would affect the degree of clonotype sharing among donors. Estimated clonotype richness was generally larger for naive than for memory subsets.

Using the deep immunoSEQ assay, multiplex PCR amplified TCR CDR3 regions from genomic DNA. Genomic DNA extracted from each cell subset was distributed evenly over all wells of several immunoSEQ 96-well plates, and each plate served as one replicate. For sorted subsets, about 200 ng genomic DNA, equal to tens of thousands of T cell genomes, was loaded into each replicate PCR. Purified libraries were measured with a Qubit 3.0 fluorometer, size-checked on a Bioanalyzer 2100, and measured again with the KAPA Library Quantification kit. Every immunoSEQ 96-well plate was sequenced on a dedicated single-read 150-cycle Illumina NextSeq 550 flow cell. Processing in the source paper ran as follows. The immunoSEQ output contained only junctional sequences without quality scores, so filtering could not match that applied to full-length reads. Sequences were annotated with PyIR, a Python wrapper for IgBLAST v1.9, using IMGT germline references to assign V/J genes and CDR3. Reads were filtered out if the reads had weak V/J assignments (E-value above 1e-6), no CDR3, stop codons, out-of-frame junctions, or ambiguous translated residues. V3J clonotypes were defined as sequences sharing the same inferred V gene, J gene, and CDR3 amino acid sequence. The percentage overlap between two repertoires was calculated by dividing the number of shared unique clonotypes by the size of the smaller repertoire. Repertoire richness was assessed with RTK rarefaction, the Chao1 estimator, and Recon v2.1 estimates of unobserved clonotypes. OLGA was used to compute generation probabilities for all TCRbeta clonotypes that the gDNA method yielded from a handful of donors. TCRdb obtained this table from immuneACCESS and retained in-frame rearrangements with V and J assigned. These tables miss some clones; where compared with another copy, unresolved V genes account for less than half of the shortfall, and the remainder is unexplained. The V and J calls and clone size come from that table; D and trimming were worked out from the DNA. Here the sample has about a million clones; approximately 70% occur a single time. About 1.5% of the sample is taken by the ten largest.

Sequencing used memory CD4+ T cells sorted from blood. In light of the paper, this sample's cell subset or site label describes: CD45RA-negative fraction. This clonotype was sampled from a young man in good health. Recombination connected TRBV7-2 to TRBJ1-1; the D gene assignment is ambiguous. The sequenced DNA: TGTGCCAGCAGCTTAACAGAGATGAACACTGAAGCTTTCTTT. This is translated as CASSLTEMNTEAFF. The full variable domain, completed from the reference TRBV7-2 and TRBJ1-1 proteins outside the CDR3, reads GAGVSQSPSNKVTEKGKDVELRCDPISGHTALYWYRQSLGQGLEFLIYFQGNSAPDKSGLPSDRFSAERTGGSVSTLTIQRTQQEDSAVYLCASSLTEMNTEAFFGQGTRLTVV.